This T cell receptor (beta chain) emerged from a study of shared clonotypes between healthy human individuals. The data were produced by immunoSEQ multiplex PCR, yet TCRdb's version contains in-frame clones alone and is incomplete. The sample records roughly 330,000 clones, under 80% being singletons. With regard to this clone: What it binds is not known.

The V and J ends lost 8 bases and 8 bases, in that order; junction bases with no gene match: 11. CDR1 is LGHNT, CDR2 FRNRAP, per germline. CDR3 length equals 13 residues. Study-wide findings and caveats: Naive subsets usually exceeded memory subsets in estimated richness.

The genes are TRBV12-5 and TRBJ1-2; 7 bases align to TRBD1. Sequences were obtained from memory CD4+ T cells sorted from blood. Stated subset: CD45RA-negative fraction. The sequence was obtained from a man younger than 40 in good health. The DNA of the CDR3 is TGTGCTAGTACGTCAACAGGGGTTGAGGGCTACACCTTC. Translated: CASTSTGVEGYTF.